What follows are 17 T cell receptor beta chains derived from one specimen sequenced in a study of CD8 T cells in Susac syndrome. Reverse transcription used about 0.5 to 1 ug RNA and random hexamers. In TCRdb, the immunoSEQ multiplex PCR reads were re-called with MiXCR into one record per CDR3 protein. This sample has some 200,000 distinct CDR3 sequences, with about 95% found just once. Material: CD4+ T cells from PBMCs. The receptor source for this set is a human donor in good health.

This chain connects TRBV6-2 or TRBV6-3 to TRBJ2-7; weak D call: TRBD1 (6 bases). This CDR3 is 13 amino acids long. V lost 7 bases and J lost 1, with 11 bases in between. The germline V gene encodes CDR1 MNHEY and CDR2 SVGEGT. In nucleotides, the CDR3 is TGTGCCAGCACCCGGGACACTTCCTACGAGCAGTACTTC. It is translated as CASTRDTSYEQYF.

The V call is TRBV5-6, the J call TRBJ2-3; TRBD2 matches at 15 bases. The J segment lost 0 bases and the V segment lost 3 bases, leaving 8 bases of the junction unmatched. The germline CDR1 and CDR2 sequences are SGHDT and YYEEEE. This CDR3 is built from 19 residues. CDR3: CASSSRGTSGRPSTDTQYF. The CDR3 DNA reads as TGTGCCAGCAGCTCCAGAGGGACTAGCGGGAGGCCTAGCACAGATACGCAGTATTTT.

The J gene is TRBJ2-1, the V gene TRBV24-1, with 11 positions matching TRBD2. Trimming cost V 2 bases and J 9 bases; bases outside gene matches: 11. The CDR3 loop spans 17 amino acids. Looked up from germline, CDR1 is KGHDR and CDR2 is SFDVKD. In DNA form, the CDR3 reads TGTGCCACCAGTGATTGGGGTGGCGTAGCGGGAGGGTCTGAGCAGTTCTTC. Protein: CATSDWGGVAGGSEQFF.

This chain uses TRBV6-5 with TRBJ1-2, with D tentatively TRBD1 (5 bases). V was pared by 5 bases and J by 4 bases, with 11 bases between. Germline V gene lookup returns CDR1 MNHEY and CDR2 SVGAGI. This CDR3 is built from 13 residues. Written as DNA, the CDR3 is TGTGCCAGCAGTCACAGGAATTTCTATGGCTACACCTTC. This sequence encodes CASSHRNFYGYTF.

This chain uses TRBV12-3 or TRBV12-4 with TRBJ2-7; TRBD2 matches 7 bases. V gave up 5 bases and J gave up 3 bases; unmatched junction bases: 4. The CDR3 spans 13 residues. CDR3 nucleotide sequence: TGTGCCAGCAGTCCTAGCGGAGGCTACGAGCAGTACTTC. It codes for CASSPSGGYEQYF.

This chain uses TRBV9 with TRBJ2-6, with D unclear. V dropped 4 bases and J dropped 0 bases, with 11 bases sitting between them. Germline values: CDR1 SGDLS, CDR2 YYNGEE. This CDR3 has 16 amino acids. The CDR3 reads CASSQAWGSGANVLTF. The CDR3, as DNA: TGTGCCAGCAGCCAAGCCTGGGGCTCTGGGGCCAACGTCCTGACTTTC.

The chain has TRBV9 and TRBJ2-3; D unclear. V gave up 5 bases and J gave up 7 bases, with 11 bases separating them. Germline assignment: CDR1 SGDLS and CDR2 YYNGEE. The CDR3 extends over 12 amino acids. The CDR3 DNA follows: TGTGCCAGCAGTATTCATCCGTATACGCAGTATTTT. Amino acid sequence: CASSIHPYTQYF.

V usage is TRBV2 and J usage is TRBJ2-7; D call uncertain. This CDR3 region has 14 residues. The ends were cut back, 2 bases at V and 6 bases at J, with 14 bases in the middle. Germline-derived CDR1 and CDR2 are SNHLY and FYNNEI. The CDR3 bases are TGTGCCAGCAGTGAAAGGGTCCAGGAGTCCGAGCAGTACTTC. Its translation is CASSERVQESEQYF.

The chain combines TRBV20-1 with TRBJ2-1; 8 bases map to TRBD2. The germline CDR1 and CDR2 sequences are DFQATT and SNEGSKA (reference sequence). The ends lost 4 bases at V and 4 bases at J; junction bases unmatched: 9. The CDR3 contains 15 residues. The CDR3 coding sequence is TGCAGTGCTAACCCCCCGGGAGGGCCGTACAATGAGCAGTTCTTC. Translated: CSANPPGGPYNEQFF.

The genes are TRBV3-1 and TRBJ1-1; D perhaps matches TRBD1 (6 bases). CDR3 length: 15 residues. The V end was cut by 3 bases, the J end by 5 bases, with 16 bases between. Per the germline V gene, CDR1 is LGHDT and CDR2 is YNNKEL (reference sequence). The CDR3: CASSQEGQAWTEAFF. DNA of the CDR3: TGTGCCAGCAGCCAGGAGGGACAAGCGTGGACTGAAGCTTTCTTT.

The V gene is TRBV29-1, the J gene TRBJ2-1; a possible D gene is TRBD1 (6 bases). CDR3 length: 13 residues. Germline CDR1 SQVTM, CDR2 ANQGSEA. V lost 4 bases to trimming and J lost 3 bases, with 10 bases between them. The CDR3 bases are TGCAGCGTTGTAGGGGGATTCTACAATGAGCAGTTCTTC. Translated, it gives CSVVGGFYNEQFF.

The rearrangement links TRBV27 to TRBJ1-2, with 7 nucleotides matching TRBD1. CDR1 and CDR2 from the germline V gene are MNHEY and SMNVEV (reference sequence). This CDR3 is built from 14 residues. V lost 6 bases to trimming and J lost 7 bases; unmatched junction nucleotides: 11. CDR3 nucleotide sequence: TGTGCCAGCAGCCAAACAAGACAGGGCGGTGGCTACACCTTC. Encoded protein: CASSQTRQGGGYTF.

This sequence joins TRBV29-1 and TRBJ2-3; 9 bases line up with TRBD2. Unmatched junction bases numbered 5, after V lost 3 bases and J lost 1 base. The CDR3 runs 15 residues. Germline CDR1 is SQVTM and CDR2 is ANQGSEA. CDR3 in amino acids: CSVDVSGSGTDTQYF. As DNA, the CDR3 is TGCAGCGTTGACGTTAGCGGGAGTGGCACAGATACGCAGTATTTT.

This sequence joins TRBV20-1 and TRBJ2-1; TRBD2 matches 7 bases. Germline CDR1 DFQATT, CDR2 SNEGSKA (reference sequence). This CDR3 spans 15 amino acids. V lost 3 bases and J lost 7; bases outside the gene matches: 12. In DNA form, the CDR3 reads TGCAGTGCTAGGTCTCGGGGGGTAAGCCAAAATGAGCAGTTCTTC. As protein: CSARSRGVSQNEQFF.

V is TRBV7-2 and J is TRBJ1-1; D is ambiguous. CDR1 is SGHTA and CDR2 is FQGNSA in the germline V gene. Trimming pared 2 bases from V and 1 base from J, leaving 5 bases between. The CDR3 contains 13 residues. The chain's CDR3 is CASSLTENTEAFF. The CDR3 DNA is TGTGCCAGCAGCTTAACAGAGAACACTGAAGCTTTCTTT.

V and J are TRBV3-1 and TRBJ1-2; D is unclear. Germline loops: CDR1 LGHDT, CDR2 YNNKEL (reference sequence). V dropped 4 bases and J dropped 3 bases, with 12 bases sitting between them. The CDR3 extends over 14 amino acids. This chain's CDR3 is CASSPTPVYYGYTF. The CDR3, as DNA: TGTGCCAGCAGCCCGACTCCCGTTTACTATGGCTACACCTTC.

The gene calls are TRBV14 and TRBJ1-2; 9 bases fit TRBD1. The V segment lost 4 bases and the J segment 6 bases; nucleotides outside the gene matches: 3. This CDR3 spans 13 amino acids. Germline CDR1 reads SGHDN; CDR2 reads FVKESK. The CDR3 spells CASSPRTGDGYTF. CDR3 DNA sequence: TGTGCCAGCAGCCCTAGGACAGGGGATGGCTACACCTTC.